The 18 T cell receptor beta chains below were found in one sample sequenced in a study of T cell changes during pregnancy in multiple sclerosis. TCRdb's copy holds only in-frame clones and misses some; the assay was immunoSEQ multiplex PCR. The table lists 60,000 to 70,000 clones, roughly nine tenths of them singletons. The sequencing here drew on peripheral blood, taken in the third trimester of pregnancy. The source of these receptors is a female donor in good health, enrolled as a control in a pregnancy study.

The rearrangement uses TRBV29-1 and TRBJ1-2; D is uncertain. V was trimmed by 8 bases and J by 8 bases, leaving 21 bases between them. The CDR3 spans 13 residues. CDR1 is SQVTM and CDR2 is ANQGSEA in the germline V gene. The CDR3 bases are TGCAGCACGGAGGCCGGACCTATCTGGGGCTACACCTTC. Translation gives CSTEAGPIWGYTF.

J is TRBJ2-1 and V is TRBV5-1, with 8 bases fitting TRBD2. This CDR3 spans 14 amino acids. Germline V gives CDR1 SGHRS, CDR2 YFSETQ. V lost 6 bases to trimming and J lost 1 base; unmatched junction nucleotides: 3. DNA of the CDR3: TGCGCCAGCACCCGGGAGGGGTCCTACAATGAGCAGTTCTTC. This gives the protein CASTREGSYNEQFF.

This CDR3 is CASSPYPEARETQYF. Written as DNA, the CDR3 is TGTGCCAGCAGCCCCTACCCTGAGGCGAGGGAGACCCAGTACTTC. The rearrangement uses TRBV21-1 and TRBJ2-5; the table calls TRBD2, which could not be checked here. TRBV21-1 is listed as a pseudogene. CDR3 length equals 15 residues.

The rearrangement uses TRBV5-6 and TRBJ1-1; D unresolved. This CDR3 has 17 amino acids. CDR1 SGHDT and CDR2 YYEEEE come from the germline V gene. Deletions cut 4 bases from V and 2 bases from J, with 21 bases between. CDR3 sequence: CASSLKQFGVINTEAFF. DNA of the CDR3: TGTGCCAGCAGCCTCAAACAGTTCGGGGTAATTAACACTGAAGCTTTCTTT.

The rearrangement uses TRBV27 and TRBJ2-1; possible D gene TRBD2, 6 bases. With 2 bases removed from V and 5 bases from J, the gap between germline ends came to 16 bases. Germline V gene lookup returns CDR1 MNHEY and CDR2 SMNVEV (reference sequence). This CDR3 spans 16 amino acids. The CDR3 protein is CASSLGGLGMNNEQFF. The CDR3 DNA follows: TGTGCCAGCAGTTTAGGGGGGTTAGGGATGAACAATGAGCAGTTCTTC.

The chain combines TRBV15 with TRBJ2-1, with 7 bases that match TRBD2. Trimming cost V 2 bases and J 8 bases; bases outside gene matches: 3. Germline CDR1 reads LNHNV; CDR2 reads YYDKDF (reference sequence). This CDR3 comprises 13 residues. CDR3 sequence: CATSRRGSDEQFF. The CDR3 coding sequence is TGTGCCACCAGCAGACGCGGGAGTGATGAGCAGTTCTTC.

The V and J genes are TRBV27 and TRBJ1-1, with a tentative D call TRBD1 (6 bases). This CDR3 spans 14 amino acids. The V gene's germline CDR1 is MNHEY and CDR2 SMNVEV (reference sequence). V was pared by 8 bases and J by 4 bases, with 17 bases between. The CDR3 protein is CASAPKGGGTEAFF. The CDR3 DNA reads as TGTGCCAGCGCTCCGAAGGGAGGGGGCACTGAAGCTTTCTTT.

This chain uses TRBV9 with TRBJ2-1, with 9 bases lining up with TRBD1. The CDR3 is made up of 15 amino acids. Per germline, CDR1 SGDLS and CDR2 YYNGEE. V trimming: 3 bases; J trimming: 7 bases; junction bases outside the gene matches: 8. CDR3 residues: CASSERTGVGNEQFF. The CDR3, as DNA: TGTGCCAGCAGCGAGCGGACAGGGGTCGGTAATGAGCAGTTCTTC. Variable domain in full (rest from reference TRBV9 and TRBJ2-1): DSGVTQTPKHLITATGQRVTLRCSPRSGDLSVYWYQQSLDQGLQFLIQYYNGEERAKGNILERFSAQQFPDLHSELNLSSLELGDSALYFCASSERTGVGNEQFFGPGTRLTVL.

This clone was picked up one time. The chain has TRBV5-8 and TRBJ2-7; TRBD1 might be the D (6 bases). Trimming took off 3 bases at V and 2 bases at J, with 24 bases between the two ends. The CDR3 sequence is 18 residues long. Germline values: CDR1 SGHTS, CDR2 YDEGEE. CDR3 amino acids: CASSSMSIWGQSTYEQYF. The CDR3, as DNA: TGTGCCAGCAGCTCGATGTCGATTTGGGGGCAGTCTACCTACGAGCAGTACTTC. The full variable domain, in which reference TRBV5-8 and TRBJ2-7 provide the parts outside the CDR3, is EAGVTQSPTHLIKTRGQQATLRCSPISGHTSVYWYQQALGLGLQFLLWYDEGEERNRGNFPPRFSGRQFPNYSSELNVNALELEDSALYLCASSSMSIWGQSTYEQYFGPGTRLTVT.

The chain combines TRBV27 with TRBJ2-5; D uncertain. CDR1 MNHEY and CDR2 SMNVEV come from the germline V gene (reference sequence). The CDR3 spans 15 residues. V lost 6 bases and J 0 bases, leaving 14 bases between the germline ends. The CDR3 is CASSFLTLYQETQYF. CDR3 in DNA: TGTGCCAGCAGCTTTCTTACATTGTACCAAGAGACCCAGTACTTC.

The chain recombines TRBV27 with TRBJ2-4; no clear D. The CDR3 is made up of 15 amino acids. V lost 4 bases and J lost 1, with 11 bases in between. Per germline, CDR1 MNHEY and CDR2 SMNVEV (reference sequence). The CDR3 here is CASSSPGVAKNIQYF. The CDR3 nucleotides are TGTGCCAGCAGTTCACCCGGAGTGGCCAAAAACATTCAGTACTTC.

The genes are TRBV5-1 and TRBJ1-2; tentative D call: TRBD1 (6 bases). Germline assignment: CDR1 SGHRS and CDR2 YFSETQ. This CDR3 region has 14 residues. V lost 0 bases and J 3 bases, leaving 9 bases between the germline ends. Here the CDR3 reads CASSLVGGDYGYTF. The CDR3 DNA follows: TGCGCCAGCAGCTTGGTAGGGGGGGACTATGGCTACACCTTC.

A remark on this clone: The junction shows a germline mismatch at one end, possibly a read error. The chain joins TRBV7-8 to TRBJ2-7; 12 bases agree with TRBD1. Germline-derived CDR1 and CDR2 are SGHVS and FQNEAQ. There are 16 residues in the CDR3. The CDR3 spells CASSSSGGDRGRRMGF. CDR3 sequence (DNA): TGTGCCAGCAGCTCCTCCGGCGGGGACAGGGGGCGCAGGATGGGCTTC.

The chain couples TRBV27 to TRBJ2-1; 9 bases are a match to TRBD2. Germline V gives CDR1 MNHEY, CDR2 SMNVEV (reference sequence). Trimming cost V 6 bases and J 0 bases; bases outside gene matches: 18. CDR3 length: 20 residues. The CDR3: CASRERPGLAALSSYNEQFF. The DNA for the CDR3 is TGTGCCAGCAGAGAGAGACCGGGACTAGCCGCCTTGAGCTCCTACAATGAGCAGTTCTTC.

This CDR3 reads CASSSGDEKLFF. CDR3 in DNA: TGTGCCAGCAGTTCAGGGGATGAAAAACTGTTTTTT. V and J are TRBV6-5 and TRBJ1-4, with D perhaps TRBD1 (6 bases). Deletions cut 4 bases from V and 6 bases from J, with 6 bases between. Germline V lookup: CDR1 MNHEY, CDR2 SVGAGI. This CDR3 has 12 amino acids.

V usage is TRBV11-2 and J usage is TRBJ2-5; TRBD2 matches at 8 bases. The CDR3 loop spans 15 amino acids. CDR1 is SGHAT, CDR2 FQNNGV, per germline. V trimming: 0 bases; J trimming: 5 bases; junction bases outside the gene matches: 5. CDR3 residues: CASSLDGGATETQYF. The CDR3 bases are TGTGCCAGCAGCTTAGACGGGGGGGCTACGGAGACCCAGTACTTC.

V gene TRBV7-9 combines with J gene TRBJ2-1, with D unresolved. The V and J ends lost 6 bases and 0 bases respectively, with 18 bases between them. The CDR3 contains 17 residues. CDR1 is SEHNR and CDR2 is FQNEAQ in the germline V gene (reference sequence). In DNA, the CDR3 is TGTGCCAGCAGAATGGAGATGGTCTCTCTCTCCTACAATGAGCAGTTCTTC. Its translation is CASRMEMVSLSYNEQFF. The entire variable domain, with the rest obtained from reference TRBV7-9 and TRBJ2-1, is as follows: DTGVSQNPRHKITKRGQNVTFRCDPISEHNRLYWYRQTLGQGPEFLTYFQNEAQLEKSRLLSDRFSAERPKGSFSTLEIQRTEQGDSAMYLCASRMEMVSLSYNEQFFGPGTRLTVL.

This rearrangement joins TRBV2 to TRBJ2-3, with TRBD2 matching 11 bases. The CDR3 has 14 amino acids. V dropped 4 bases and J dropped 6; count of bases not matched to a gene: 3. The germline CDR1 and CDR2 sequences are SNHLY and FYNNEI. The CDR3: CASSGLAGPDTQYF. The DNA for the CDR3 is TGTGCCAGCAGTGGACTAGCGGGACCGGATACGCAGTATTTT.